This record looks at one T cell receptor beta chain sequence and its context. Its antigen is as yet unknown. It was focal radiation plus CTLA-4 blockade with ipilimumab that patients with chemo-refractory metastatic non-small-cell lung cancer received. V was trimmed by 2 bases and J by 1 base, leaving 15 bases between them. CDR1 and CDR2 (germline): SGHRS, YFSETQ. This CDR3 contains 16 residues. Assay used: immunoSEQ multiplex PCR; TCRdb lists only in-frame clones, some missing. In the table there are some 120,000 clones, 81% of which are singletons. The data stem from a study of radiotherapy plus CTLA-4 blockade in lung cancer. Study details: Of all patients, around 19% responded objectively and 30% to 35% showed disease control. Points from the study as a whole: Following radiotherapy plus ipilimumab, tumor-derived TCR clones expanded in the blood. The best predictor of response was reported to be early blood T cell clone dynamics, with interferon-beta.

This specimen was peripheral blood, taken from a patient treated with radiotherapy plus ipilimumab. The receptor's source is a human donor with non-small cell lung cancer that progressed on radiotherapy plus ipilimumab. Some clones in this sample may be carry-over from other donors' samples. V gene TRBV5-1 combines with J gene TRBJ1-1; the D gene is possibly TRBD1 (5 bases). CDR3 in DNA: TGCGCCAGCAGCTTACCTCAGGGACTCGGGAACACTGAAGCTTTCTTT. Its protein is CASSLPQGLGNTEAFF.